This T cell receptor (beta chain) was observed in a study of molecular identifiers for immune sequencing clone quantification. Background on the study: In the replicates, RNA derived from about 19,000 or 110,000 naive CD8 cells was divided into five parts, and four were sequenced.

MiXCR, applied by TCRdb to the PCR reads, yields one record per CDR3 protein. Among about half a million distinct CDR3 sequences listed, about a quarter were seen once. Overall study findings and caveats: Effector cells kept over 98% of their molecules in clones above 20 RNA copies, while naive cells kept under 1% there. Clone sizes that are highly expanded could be underestimated when identical TCR molecules share a barcode.

Libraries for naive CD8 T cells, which were made from about 19,000 to 1,100,000 sorted cells, drew on 10%, 30% or 50% of the RNA. The CDR3 runs 17 residues. Germline CDR1 LGHNA, CDR2 YSLEER. Deletions cut 1 base from V and 7 bases from J, with 20 bases between. Concerning this clonotype itself: Its antigen remains unidentified.

Sequencing used naive CD8+ T cells from blood, with Jurkat cell RNA spiked in. Subset denoted: FACS-sorted CD8+CD4-CCR7+CD45RA+ naive T cells. This sequence was found in a human donor in good health. Some libraries in this study had Jurkat cell RNA spiked in. The rearrangement links TRBV4-3 to TRBJ2-1, with D perhaps TRBD2 (7 bases). The chain's CDR3 is CASSQGLGGAVGNEQFF. In DNA form, the CDR3 reads TGCGCCAGCAGCCAAGGATTAGGGGGGGCCGTAGGAAATGAGCAGTTCTTC.